A single sample is the source of the 15 T cell receptor beta chains below, sequenced in a study of CD8+CD57+ T cells in acquired aplastic anemia. Investigators profiled TCR beta VDJ and CDR3 from genomic DNA template. TCRdb reanalysed the reads using MiXCR and keeps one entry per CDR3 protein. The profile shows 450,000 to 550,000 distinct CDR3 sequences, roughly 34% of them singletons. By flow cytometry, patients selected for sequencing had shown an expansion of CD8+CD57+ cells. Input material: sorted CD4+, CD8+, or CD8+CD57+ T cells (not recorded which) from PBMCs. The origin of the receptors is a human donor with aplastic anemia.

A few counts support this clonotype. The chain has TRBV20-1 and TRBJ2-5; D may be TRBD1 (8 bases). CDR3 size: 16 residues. The germline V and J ends were trimmed by 2 bases and 4 bases, with 20 bases remaining between them. CDR1 and CDR2 (germline): DFQATT, SNEGSKA (reference sequence). The CDR3 loop is CSARPTSGGGGETQYF. The DNA for the CDR3 is TGCAGTGCTAGACCAACTTCAGGGGGCGGGGGAGAGACCCAGTACTTC.

This clonotype was recorded a few times. V and J are TRBV2 and TRBJ2-7; 10 bases align to TRBD2. With V trimmed by 5 bases and J by 0 bases, 10 bases remained unmatched. The CDR3 runs 17 residues. The germline V gene encodes CDR1 SNHLY and CDR2 FYNNEI. The CDR3: CASSFTGLAALSYEQYF. The CDR3 nucleotides are TGTGCCAGCAGTTTTACTGGACTAGCGGCCCTCTCCTACGAGCAGTACTTC.

This clonotype was picked up a small number of times. The chain has TRBV12-3 or TRBV12-4 and TRBJ2-7; 8 positions match TRBD1. Trimming at V came to 7 bases and at J to 5 bases, leaving 10 bases not matched to a gene. This CDR3 has 14 amino acids. Here the CDR3 DNA reads TGTGCCAGCAAGAAGACAGGGGTGGGCAACGAGCAGTACTTC. It yields the protein CASKKTGVGNEQYF.

Ten or more counts support this clonotype. V is TRBV6-1 and J is TRBJ1-2, with D uncertain. V lost 7 bases to trimming and J lost 8 bases, with 17 bases between them. Per germline, CDR1 MNHNS and CDR2 SASEGT. The CDR3 is made up of 13 amino acids. The CDR3 sequence is CASTSTREGGYTF. The DNA of the CDR3 is TGTGCCAGCACGTCCACGAGGGAAGGCGGCTACACCTTC.

This clonotype has just one count. A much larger clone is a single base away; this may be a read error. The chain carries TRBV14 and TRBJ1-6, with D possibly TRBD1 on 5 matching bases. Trimming pared 4 bases from V and 8 bases from J, leaving 15 bases between. CDR1 and CDR2 (germline): SGHDN, FVKESK. This CDR3 region has 15 residues. The CDR3 here is CASSRKGHQDSPLHF. The CDR3 DNA sequence: TGTGCCAGCAGCCGGAAAGGACACCAGGATTCACCCCTCCACTTT.

This clonotype was detected only a few times. The CDR3 sequence: CASSPQGGGMNTEAFF. CDR3 bases: TGCGCCAGCAGCCCACAGGGTGGGGGGATGAACACTGAAGCTTTCTTT. The chain has TRBV4-3 and TRBJ1-1, with TRBD1 as a possible D gene (6 bases). The length of the CDR3 is 16 residues. Trimming cost V 4 bases and J 0 bases, with 15 bases left between them. The V gene's germline CDR1 is LGHNA and CDR2 YSLEER.

Turning to this clonotype: A much bigger clone sits one base away, suggesting this may be a read error. CDR3 sequence reads: CASNLYSGRNDEQYF. DNA for the CDR3: TGCGCCAGCAACTTGTATAGCGGGAGGAACGACGAGCAGTACTTC. The rearrangement links TRBV5-1 to TRBJ2-7; 10 bases match TRBD2. Germline CDR1 reads SGHRS; CDR2 reads YFSETQ. The CDR3 spans 15 residues.

J is TRBJ1-3 and V is TRBV20-1, with 9 bases that match TRBD1. V was pared by 5 bases and J by 1 base, with 9 bases of the junction left unmatched. CDR1 is DFQATT and CDR2 is SNEGSKA in the germline V gene (reference sequence). This CDR3 spans 16 amino acids. The CDR3 DNA reads TGCAGTGCTTTAACCGGGACAGGGACTTCTGGAAACACCATATATTTT. It specifies CSALTGTGTSGNTIYF.

The chain employs TRBV9 and TRBJ2-3; TRBD1 aligns across 7 bases. The ends lost 3 bases at V and 2 bases at J; junction bases unmatched: 9. The germline V gene encodes CDR1 SGDLS and CDR2 YYNGEE. This CDR3 is 16 amino acids long. The CDR3 DNA reads TGTGCCAGCAGCGAGGGGTGGGGACAGTCCACAGATACGCAGTATTTT. Its translation is CASSEGWGQSTDTQYF.

A word on this clonotype: This may be a read error, as it is one base from a much larger clone. V is TRBV11-2 and J is TRBJ1-2; 8 bases agree with TRBD1. The CDR3 sequence is 17 residues long. Germline V CDR1 and CDR2: SGHAT, FQNNGV. CDR3 in amino acids: CASSLMVRQGAEYGHTF. In DNA, the CDR3 is TGTGCCAGCAGCTTAATGGTCCGCCAGGGGGCAGAATATGGCCACACCTTC.

This clonotype was recorded once. A read error may explain this, as a much larger clone is one base away. This chain links TRBV9 with TRBJ2-7; D gene ambiguous. CDR1 and CDR2 (germline): SGDLS, YYNGEE. The CDR3 extends over 14 amino acids. CDR3 loop: CASSVGVGRDEQHF. For the CDR3, the DNA is TGTGCCAGCAGCGTAGGGGTAGGGCGCGACGAGCAGCACTTC.

This clonotype was observed at least ten times. The rearrangement links TRBV19 to TRBJ1-2; TRBD1 is a possible D gene (5 bases). CDR1 is LNHDA and CDR2 is SQIVND in the germline V gene (reference sequence). CDR3 size: 15 residues. V shed 3 bases and J shed 0 bases, with 11 bases lying between them. CDR3 nucleotides: TGTGCCAGTAGTATCGGGGTGACAGCTAACTATGGCTACACCTTC. Protein: CASSIGVTANYGYTF.

Only one count was recorded for this clonotype. The CDR3 region has the DNA TGTGCCAGCTCTCGACTATTTGTCGACAATGAGCAGTTCTTC. The encoded protein is CASSRLFVDNEQFF. This chain connects TRBV2 to TRBJ2-1; possible D gene TRBD2, 5 bases. Deletions cut 8 bases from V and 5 bases from J, with 16 bases between. The CDR3 extends over 14 amino acids. Germline lookup yields CDR1 SNHLY and CDR2 FYNNEI.

In its sample, this clonotype was seen a few times. This chain joins TRBV20-1 and TRBJ2-1; 7 bases align to TRBD1. The CDR3 runs to 13 residues. Germline lookup yields CDR1 DFQATT and CDR2 SNEGSKA (reference sequence). Trimming took 0 bases from V and 10 from J; bases not matched to a gene: 6. CDR3 in DNA: TGCAGTGCTAGAGATGGACAGGCGGAGGAGCAGTTCTTC. This gives the protein CSARDGQAEEQFF.

The chain employs TRBV4-2 and TRBJ2-3; tentative D call: TRBD2 (6 bases). Trimming pared 0 bases from V and 2 bases from J, leaving 12 bases between. Germline lookup yields CDR1 LGHNA and CDR2 YNFKEQ. The CDR3 is 16 amino acids. The DNA of the CDR3 is TGTGCCAGCAGCCAAGATGTAGCGGTAGTCACAGATACGCAGTATTTT. Its protein product is CASSQDVAVVTDTQYF.